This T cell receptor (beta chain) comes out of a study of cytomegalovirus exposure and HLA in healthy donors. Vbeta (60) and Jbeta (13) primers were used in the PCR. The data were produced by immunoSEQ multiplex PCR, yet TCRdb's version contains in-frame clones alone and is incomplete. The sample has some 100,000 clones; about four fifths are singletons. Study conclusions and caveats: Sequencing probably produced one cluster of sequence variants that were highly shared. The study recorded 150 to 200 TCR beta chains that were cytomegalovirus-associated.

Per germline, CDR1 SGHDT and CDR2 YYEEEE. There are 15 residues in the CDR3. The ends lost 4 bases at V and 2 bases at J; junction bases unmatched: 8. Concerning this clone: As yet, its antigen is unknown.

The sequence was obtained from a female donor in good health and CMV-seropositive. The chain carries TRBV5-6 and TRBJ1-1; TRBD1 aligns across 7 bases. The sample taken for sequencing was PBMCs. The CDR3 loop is CASSPETGLNTEAFF. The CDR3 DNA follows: TGTGCCAGCAGCCCTGAGACAGGGCTCAACACTGAAGCTTTCTTT.